These T cell receptor beta chains were read from a single sample in a study of T cells in Graves' hyperthyroidism and ophthalmopathy. TCRdb passed the multiplex PCR reads through MiXCR, listing each CDR3 protein once. The sample consists of 660,000 or so distinct CDR3 sequences, 40% to 55% of them appearing once. Sequences were obtained from peripheral blood or thyroid tissue (not recorded which). These receptors were obtained from an adult man with Graves' disease, either hyperthyroidism or ophthalmopathy (not recorded which). Each CDR3 is given without its conserved first and last residue. Each record gives: J gene, CDR3 length, V gene, clone size, CDR3 protein. Expanded clones get a size class; other rows say once, few or many, or leave the size out.

j_gene: TRBJ2-7
len: 10
v_gene: TRBV7-8
abundance: many
CDR3aa: ASSFYLGEQY

j_gene: TRBJ2-5
len: 13
v_gene: TRBV6-5
abundance: few
CDR3aa: ASSYSETLEETQY

j_gene: TRBJ2-6
len: 13
v_gene: TRBV15
abundance: many
CDR3aa: ATSRGGLGANVLT

j_gene: TRBJ1-1
len: 8
v_gene: TRBV7-2
abundance: NA
CDR3aa: ASSLATAF

j_gene: TRBJ2-5
len: 11
v_gene: TRBV20-1
abundance: NA
CDR3aa: SASPGGQETQY

j_gene: TRBJ2-5
len: 11
v_gene: TRBV29-1
abundance: NA
CDR3aa: SVEWSSGETQY

j_gene: TRBJ1-5
len: 12
v_gene: TRBV5-8
abundance: many
CDR3aa: ASSLQGVGQPQH

j_gene: TRBJ1-1
len: 15
v_gene: TRBV7-6
abundance: NA
CDR3aa: ASSFTAGGAFGTEAF

j_gene: TRBJ1-1
len: 11
v_gene: TRBV29-1
abundance: once
CDR3aa: SVGQQGNTEAF

j_gene: TRBJ1-4
len: 13
v_gene: TRBV6-6
abundance: NA
CDR3aa: ASSYDRQAGEKLF

j_gene: TRBJ2-7
len: 11
v_gene: TRBV11-1
abundance: NA
CDR3aa: ASSFSSAHEQY

j_gene: TRBJ2-7
len: 12
v_gene: TRBV20-1
abundance: NA
CDR3aa: SAKTASGDYEQY

j_gene: TRBJ2-7
len: 12
v_gene: TRBV7-8
abundance: NA
CDR3aa: ASSFSLADYEQY

j_gene: TRBJ1-3
len: 11
v_gene: TRBV10-3
abundance: many
CDR3aa: AISGTDRNTIY

j_gene: TRBJ2-5
len: 9
v_gene: TRBV5-1
abundance: few
CDR3aa: ASRYGETQY

j_gene: TRBJ2-5
len: 13
v_gene: TRBV6-1
abundance: NA
CDR3aa: AGSGTSGIGETQY

j_gene: TRBJ2-7
len: 11
v_gene: TRBV20-1
abundance: NA
CDR3aa: SASPEGLGEQY

j_gene: TRBJ1-5
len: 14
v_gene: TRBV7-8
abundance: few
CDR3aa: ASSRAPGRGNQPQH

j_gene: TRBJ1-4
len: 14
v_gene: TRBV7-9
abundance: many
CDR3aa: ASSLARDRQSEKLF

j_gene: TRBJ2-5
len: 14
v_gene: TRBV9
abundance: NA
CDR3aa: ASSVSTGTTGETQY

j_gene: TRBJ2-7
len: 14
v_gene: TRBV20-1
abundance: few
CDR3aa: SARGGLAGEAREQY

j_gene: TRBJ2-7
len: 11
v_gene: TRBV7-9
abundance: NA
CDR3aa: ASSLLVADEQY

j_gene: TRBJ1-5
len: 12
v_gene: TRBV6-6
abundance: NA
CDR3aa: ASNYRGRHQPQH

j_gene: TRBJ1-6
len: 13
v_gene: TRBV12-3/TRBV12-4
abundance: few
CDR3aa: ASSDGTGGNSPLH

j_gene: TRBJ1-5
len: 18
v_gene: TRBV24-1
abundance: many
CDR3aa: ATSDLTGNSRIRLNQPQH

j_gene: TRBJ1-6
len: 11
v_gene: TRBV29-1
abundance: once
CDR3aa: SVRQGFNSPLH

j_gene: TRBJ1-5
len: 13
v_gene: TRBV5-4
abundance: NA
CDR3aa: ATTTGGDLNQPQH

j_gene: TRBJ1-2
len: 14
v_gene: TRBV14
abundance: NA
CDR3aa: ASSPPRDRDNYGYT

j_gene: TRBJ1-1
len: 11
v_gene: TRBV25-1
abundance: once
CDR3aa: ARGWGPNTEAF

j_gene: TRBJ1-2
len: 15
v_gene: TRBV25-1
abundance: many
CDR3aa: ASSEGPPGGVEYGYT

j_gene: TRBJ1-6
len: 13
v_gene: TRBV2
abundance: many
CDR3aa: ASSDSRNYNSPLH

j_gene: TRBJ1-5
len: 13
v_gene: TRBV25-1
abundance: NA
CDR3aa: ASSATGGLMGPQH

j_gene: TRBJ1-1
len: 11
v_gene: TRBV29-1
abundance: NA
CDR3aa: SAGTGGGTEAF

j_gene: TRBJ1-2
len: 12
v_gene: TRBV30
abundance: NA
CDR3aa: ALKRDLANYGYT

j_gene: TRBJ1-6
len: 11
v_gene: TRBV29-1
abundance: NA
CDR3aa: SVSGTGNSPLH